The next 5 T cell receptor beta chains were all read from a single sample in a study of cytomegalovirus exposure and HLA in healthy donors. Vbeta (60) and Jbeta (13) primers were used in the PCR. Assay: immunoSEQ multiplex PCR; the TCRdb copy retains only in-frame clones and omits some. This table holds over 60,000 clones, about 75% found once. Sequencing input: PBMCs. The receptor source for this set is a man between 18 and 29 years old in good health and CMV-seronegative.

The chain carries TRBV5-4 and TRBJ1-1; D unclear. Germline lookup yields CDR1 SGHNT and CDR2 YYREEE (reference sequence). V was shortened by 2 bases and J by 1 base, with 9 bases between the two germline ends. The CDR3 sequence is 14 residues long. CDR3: CASSLPQQNTEAFF. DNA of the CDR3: TGTGCCAGCAGCTTACCCCAACAGAACACTGAAGCTTTCTTT.

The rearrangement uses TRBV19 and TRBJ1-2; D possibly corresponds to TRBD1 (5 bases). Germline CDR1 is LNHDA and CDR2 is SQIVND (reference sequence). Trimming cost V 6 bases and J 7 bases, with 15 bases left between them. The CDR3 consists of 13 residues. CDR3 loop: CASSRGGDGGYTF. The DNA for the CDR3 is TGTGCCAGTAGCCGGGGGGGAGACGGTGGCTACACCTTC.

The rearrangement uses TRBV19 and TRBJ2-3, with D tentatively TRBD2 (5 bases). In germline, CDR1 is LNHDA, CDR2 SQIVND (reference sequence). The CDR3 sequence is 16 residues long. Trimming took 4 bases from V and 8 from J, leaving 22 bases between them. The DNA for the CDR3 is TGTGCCAGTAGTAGTTCAGTAGCGCTCCCAACGGGTACGCAGTATTTT. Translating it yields CASSSSVALPTGTQYF.

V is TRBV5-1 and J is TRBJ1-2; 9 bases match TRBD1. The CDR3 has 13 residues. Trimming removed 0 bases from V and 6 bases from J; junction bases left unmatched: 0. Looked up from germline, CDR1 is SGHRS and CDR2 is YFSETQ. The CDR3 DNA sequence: TGCGCCAGCAGCTTGGGACAGGGGGATGGCTACACCTTC. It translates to CASSLGQGDGYTF.

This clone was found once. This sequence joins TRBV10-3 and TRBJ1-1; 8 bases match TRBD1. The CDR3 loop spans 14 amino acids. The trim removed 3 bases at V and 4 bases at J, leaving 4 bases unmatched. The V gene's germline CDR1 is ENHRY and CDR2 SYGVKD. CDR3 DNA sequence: TGTGCCATCAGTGATTCTACAGGGGGCACTGAAGCTTTCTTT. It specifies CAISDSTGGTEAFF.